This is a list of T cell receptor beta chains from one sample in a study of blood T cell repertoires in COVID-19. TCRdb's table, derived via immunoSEQ multiplex PCR, lists solely in-frame clones and lacks some. The data contain under 350,000 clones, 65% to 90% of them singletons. What was sequenced was PBMCs or T cells enriched from blood (not recorded which). These receptor sequences come from a woman aged 35 to 49 with acute COVID-19. CDR3s include the opening cysteine and the closing phenylalanine or tryptophan. D genes are given only for firm matches. The size of a clone is reported for some rows only, either as once, few or many, or as a class for expanded clones.

>NA|TRBV6-2/TRBV6-3|TRBJ2-5|NA
CASSYSETQYF
TGTGCCAGCAGTTATAGCGAGACCCAGTACTTC
>NA|TRBV5-1|TRBJ2-5|NA
CASSPGQQETQYF
TGCGCCAGCAGCCCCGGACAGCAAGAGACCCAGTACTTC
>NA|TRBV7-9|TRBJ1-2|NA
CASSLVPGMGYGYTF
TGTGCCAGCAGCTTAGTGCCGGGGATGGGCTATGGCTACACCTTC
>NA|TRBV18|TRBJ1-1|NA
CASSPATIQNTEAFF
TGTGCCAGCTCACCTGCCACTATCCAGAACACTGAAGCTTTCTTT
>NA|TRBV24-1|TRBJ2-2|NA
CATSEQGATGELFF
TGTGCCACCAGTGAACAGGGCGCCACCGGGGAGCTGTTTTTT
>few|TRBV18|TRBJ2-7|TRBD1
CASSPGTGAYEQYF
TGTGCCAGCTCACCTGGGACAGGGGCCTACGAGCAGTACTTC
>NA|TRBV20-1|TRBJ1-5|NA
CSASVRPPGYQPQHF
TGCAGTGCTAGTGTGAGACCCCCAGGGTATCAGCCCCAGCATTTT
>NA|TRBV29-1|TRBJ1-2|NA
CSVEVAPSNYGYTF
TGCAGCGTTGAAGTCGCCCCCAGTAACTATGGCTACACCTTC
>NA|TRBV7-3|TRBJ2-1|TRBD2
CASSLAGDSEQFF
TGTGCCAGCAGCTTAGCGGGAGATAGTGAGCAGTTCTTC
>NA|TRBV4-2|TRBJ2-7|TRBD1
CASSPHGQGAYEQYF
TGTGCCAGCAGCCCCCACGGACAGGGCGCATACGAGCAGTACTTC
>NA|TRBV4-2|TRBJ2-7|NA
CASSQDPIGFDEQYF
TGTGCCAGCAGCCAAGATCCCATCGGTTTCGACGAGCAGTACTTC
>NA|TRBV23-1|TRBJ2-6|NA
CASSPRRIRNFSGANVLTF
TGCGCCAGCAGTCCAAGGAGGATCCGAAACTTCTCTGGGGCCAACGTCCTGACTTTC
>NA|TRBV5-1|TRBJ1-2|NA
CASSPGDSRNTF
TGCGCCAGCAGCCCGGGGGACTCCCGAAACACCTTC
>NA|TRBV28|TRBJ1-2|TRBD1
CASNQVPDRGRKGYTF
TGTGCCAGCAACCAGGTCCCGGACAGGGGGCGGAAGGGCTACACCTTC
>once|TRBV5-8|TRBJ2-1|TRBD2
CAGKTSGYSYNEQFF
TGTGCCGGAAAGACTAGCGGATACTCCTACAATGAGCAGTTCTTC
>NA|TRBV6-5|TRBJ2-7|TRBD1
CAIKGQLVSYEQYF
TGTGCCATAAAGGGACAGTTAGTCTCCTACGAGCAGTACTTC
>NA|TRBV6-5|TRBJ1-1|TRBD1
CASSSAGQGGTEAFF
TGTGCCAGCAGTAGTGCGGGACAGGGTGGGACTGAAGCTTTCTTT
>NA|TRBV7-2|TRBJ1-5|NA
CASSFMRSNQPQHF
TGTGCCAGCAGCTTTATGAGGAGCAATCAGCCCCAGCATTTT
>NA|TRBV5-1|TRBJ1-1|NA
CASSLGVWTGYVNTEAFF
TGCGCCAGCAGCTTGGGGGTTTGGACTGGGTATGTGAACACTGAAGCTTTCTTT
>NA|TRBV19|TRBJ2-7|TRBD2
CASSTGLAGVREQYF
TGTGCCAGTAGTACCGGACTAGCGGGAGTACGCGAGCAGTACTTC
>NA|TRBV10-3|TRBJ2-5|NA
CAISDLRWETQYF
TGTGCCATCAGTGATTTGCGTTGGGAGACCCAGTACTTC
>NA|TRBV5-4|TRBJ1-2|TRBD1
CASSMGQNYGYTF
TGTGCCAGCAGCATGGGACAGAACTATGGCTACACCTTC
>NA|TRBV18|TRBJ1-2|TRBD1
CASDEQGKVPGYTF
TGTGCCTCAGACGAACAGGGGAAGGTTCCTGGCTACACCTTC
>few|TRBV9|TRBJ2-2|TRBD1
CASSVSGTGGRTGELFF
TGTGCCAGCAGCGTATCGGGGACAGGGGGTCGGACCGGGGAGCTGTTTTTT
>few|TRBV28|TRBJ1-6|TRBD1
CASGMTGRRLPLHF
TGTGCCAGTGGTATGACAGGGCGGAGATTACCCCTCCACTTT
>few|TRBV11-2|TRBJ1-1|TRBD1
CASSLAGGQGLRKAFF
TGTGCCAGCAGCTTAGCGGGGGGACAGGGACTAAGGAAAGCTTTCTTT
>NA|TRBV5-1|TRBJ1-4|TRBD1
CASSLLGGDEKLFF
TGCGCCAGCAGCTTGTTAGGGGGCGATGAAAAACTGTTTTTT
>NA|TRBV27|TRBJ1-5|NA
CASSPDSPRQPQHF
TGTGCCAGCAGTCCGGACAGCCCTCGTCAGCCCCAGCATTTT
>NA|TRBV25-1|TRBJ1-6|NA
CASSESPGWGPGSPLHF
TGTGCCAGCAGTGAGAGTCCCGGTTGGGGGCCGGGTTCACCCCTCCACTTT
>NA|TRBV7-3|TRBJ1-4|TRBD1
CASSRDPRGDRGPYNEKLFF
TGTGCCAGCAGCCGGGATCCCCGGGGGGACAGGGGACCATATAATGAAAAACTGTTTTTT
>NA|TRBV6-1|TRBJ2-7|TRBD2
CASSERDTTLKREGYEQYF
TGTGCCAGCAGTGAAAGGGACACAACATTAAAGCGGGAGGGTTACGAGCAGTACTTC
>once|TRBV12-5|TRBJ1-5|NA
CASAPGIQPQHF
TGTGCTAGTGCCCCAGGGATCCAGCCCCAGCATTTT
>NA|TRBV11-2|TRBJ1-1|TRBD1
CASSLGTGKIGPNTEAFF
TGTGCCAGCAGCCTCGGGACAGGGAAGATTGGACCCAACACTGAAGCTTTCTTT
>NA|TRBV6-5|TRBJ1-1|NA
CASRIGQNTEAFF
TGTGCCAGCCGCATAGGACAGAACACTGAAGCTTTCTTT
>once|TRBV15|TRBJ2-7|TRBD2
CATSRERASGSYEQYF
TGTGCCACCAGCAGAGAGAGGGCTAGCGGGAGCTACGAGCAGTACTTC
>once|TRBV9|TRBJ2-2|TRBD1
CASHPTGANTGELFF
TGTGCCAGCCACCCGACAGGGGCGAACACCGGGGAGCTGTTTTTT
>NA|TRBV9|TRBJ1-2|NA
CASSVEGRSDYGYTF
TGTGCCAGCAGCGTAGAAGGGAGGAGCGACTATGGCTACACCTTC
>few|TRBV3-1/TRBV3-2|TRBJ2-3|NA
CASSQNTHSDTQYF
TGTGCCAGCAGCCAAAATACTCACTCAGATACGCAGTATTTT
>NA|TRBV5-1|TRBJ2-1|TRBD2
CASSFSSTGTTAGREQFF
TGCGCCAGCAGCTTTTCCTCAACCGGGACTACGGCGGGGAGAGAGCAGTTCTTC
>NA|TRBV14|TRBJ1-3|NA
CASNRESGNTIYF
TGTGCCAGCAACCGGGAGTCTGGAAACACCATATATTTT
>NA|TRBV27|TRBJ1-4|NA
CASSLRGRANEKLFF
TGTGCCAGCAGTTTAAGGGGCCGGGCTAATGAAAAACTGTTTTTT
>NA|TRBV18|TRBJ2-5|NA
CASSPNGAGETQYF
TGTGCCAGCTCACCAAACGGCGCGGGGGAGACCCAGTACTTC
>NA|TRBV25-1|TRBJ1-1|TRBD1
CASTDRVETEAFF
TGTGCCAGCACGGACAGGGTGGAAACTGAAGCTTTCTTT
>NA|TRBV14|TRBJ1-6|NA
CASSQKTGTPLHF
TGTGCCAGCAGCCAGAAAACAGGGACACCCCTCCACTTT
>NA|TRBV7-2|TRBJ2-2|TRBD2
CASSLAQGSGRRNTGELFF
TGTGCCAGCAGCTTAGCGCAGGGTAGCGGGAGGCGAAACACCGGGGAGCTGTTTTTT
>NA|TRBV7-2|TRBJ2-7|TRBD2
CASSSQAGVNEQYF
TGTGCCAGCAGCTCCCAAGCGGGAGTCAACGAGCAGTACTTC
>NA|TRBV4-1|TRBJ2-1|TRBD2
CASSRGLAGGPPPYNEQFF
TGCGCCAGCAGCCGCGGACTAGCGGGAGGCCCACCCCCCTACAATGAGCAGTTCTTC
>NA|TRBV9|TRBJ1-1|TRBD1
CASSVGTGALATEAFF
TGTGCCAGCAGCGTAGGGACAGGGGCGCTGGCCACTGAAGCTTTCTTT
>few|TRBV4-3|TRBJ1-1|TRBD1
CASSVRQGPNTEAFF
TGCGCCAGCAGCGTCCGACAGGGACCGAACACTGAAGCTTTCTTT
>NA|TRBV10-3|TRBJ1-2|NA
CAISEEGYGYTF
TGTGCCATCAGTGAGGAGGGATATGGCTACACCTTC
>NA|TRBV5-1|TRBJ1-1|TRBD1
CASSLAGQGNTEAFF
TGCGCCAGCAGCTTGGCCGGACAGGGTAACACTGAAGCTTTCTTT
>NA|TRBV6-5|TRBJ2-1|NA
CASSRGRDEQFF
TGTGCCAGCAGTCGCGGCCGGGATGAGCAGTTCTTC
>NA|TRBV27|TRBJ2-1|NA
CASSPRQGRVDEQFF
TGTGCCAGCAGTCCCCGGCAGGGCCGTGTAGATGAGCAGTTCTTC
>NA|TRBV29-1|TRBJ2-7|TRBD1
CSVGDSYEQYF
TGCAGCGTTGGGGACAGCTACGAGCAGTACTTC
>NA|TRBV18|TRBJ2-3|NA
CASSPLGGTDTQYF
TGTGCCAGCTCACCACTAGGGGGCACAGATACGCAGTATTTT
>NA|TRBV9|TRBJ2-2|NA
CASSVATRTGELFF
TGTGCCAGCAGCGTAGCTACGAGGACCGGGGAGCTGTTTTTT
>NA|TRBV24-1|TRBJ2-6|NA
CATSGQGLANVLTF
TGTGCCACCAGTGGGCAGGGACTGGCCAACGTCCTGACTTTC
>few|TRBV18|TRBJ1-5|NA
CASSPLGAAGKSNQPQHF
TGTGCCAGCTCACCACTGGGGGCGGCTGGGAAGAGCAATCAGCCCCAGCATTTT
>NA|TRBV5-1|TRBJ2-3|NA
CASSLASGSGTDTQYF
TGCGCCAGCAGCTTGGCCTCAGGGTCTGGCACAGATACGCAGTATTTT